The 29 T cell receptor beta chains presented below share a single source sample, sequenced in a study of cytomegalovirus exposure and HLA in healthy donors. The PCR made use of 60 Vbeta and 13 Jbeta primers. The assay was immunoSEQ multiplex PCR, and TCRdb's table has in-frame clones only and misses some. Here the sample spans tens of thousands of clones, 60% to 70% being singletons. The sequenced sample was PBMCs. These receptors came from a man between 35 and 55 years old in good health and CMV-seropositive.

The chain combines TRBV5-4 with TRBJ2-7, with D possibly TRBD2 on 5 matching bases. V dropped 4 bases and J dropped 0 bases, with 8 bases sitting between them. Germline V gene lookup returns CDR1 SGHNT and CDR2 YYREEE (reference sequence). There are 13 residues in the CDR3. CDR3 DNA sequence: TGTGCCAGCAGCGGCCGGGACTCCTACGAGCAGTACTTC. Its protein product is CASSGRDSYEQYF.

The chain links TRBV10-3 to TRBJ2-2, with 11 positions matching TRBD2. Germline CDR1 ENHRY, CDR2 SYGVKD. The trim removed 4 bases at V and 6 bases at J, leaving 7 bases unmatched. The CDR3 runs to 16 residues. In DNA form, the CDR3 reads TGTGCCATCAGTGGATTTAGCGGGGGGGCGGCCGGGGAGCTGTTTTTT. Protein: CAISGFSGGAAGELFF.

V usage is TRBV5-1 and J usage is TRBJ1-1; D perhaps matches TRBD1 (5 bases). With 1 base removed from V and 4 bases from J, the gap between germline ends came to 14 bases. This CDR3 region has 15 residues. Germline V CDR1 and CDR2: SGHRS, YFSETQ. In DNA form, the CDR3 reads TGCGCCAGCAGCTTGTTAGGAGGGGAGGCCACTGAAGCTTTCTTT. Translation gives CASSLLGGEATEAFF. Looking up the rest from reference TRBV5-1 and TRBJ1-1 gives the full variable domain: KAGVTQTPRYLIKTRGQQVTLSCSPISGHRSVSWYQQTPGQGLQFLFEYFSETQRNKGNFPGRFSGRQFSNSRSEMNVSTLELGDSALYLCASSLLGGEATEAFFGQGTRLTVV.

In nucleotides, the CDR3 is TGTGCCAGCAGCGTAGGGGCGGGAGGGCCCCACGAGCAGTACTTC. This encodes CASSVGAGGPHEQYF. The chain is built from TRBV9 and TRBJ2-7, with 9 positions matching TRBD2. V lost 0 bases to trimming and J lost 5 bases; unmatched junction nucleotides: 6. This CDR3 is 15 amino acids long. Germline V CDR1 and CDR2: SGDLS, YYNGEE.

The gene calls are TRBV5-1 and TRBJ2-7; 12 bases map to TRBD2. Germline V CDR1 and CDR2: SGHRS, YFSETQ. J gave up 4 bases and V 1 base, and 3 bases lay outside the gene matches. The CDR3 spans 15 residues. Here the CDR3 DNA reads TGCGCCAGCAGCTTGCGGCTAGCGGGGGGGTACGAGCAGTACTTC. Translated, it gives CASSLRLAGGYEQYF.

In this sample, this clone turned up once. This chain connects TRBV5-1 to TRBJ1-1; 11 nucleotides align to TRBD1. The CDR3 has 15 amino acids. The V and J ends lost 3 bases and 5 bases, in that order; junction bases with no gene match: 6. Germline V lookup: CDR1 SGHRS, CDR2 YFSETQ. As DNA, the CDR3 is TGCGCCAGCAGCTCACGCCGGGACAGGGGGACTGAAGCTTTCTTT. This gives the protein CASSSRRDRGTEAFF. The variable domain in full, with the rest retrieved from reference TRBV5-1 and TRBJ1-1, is KAGVTQTPRYLIKTRGQQVTLSCSPISGHRSVSWYQQTPGQGLQFLFEYFSETQRNKGNFPGRFSGRQFSNSRSEMNVSTLELGDSALYLCASSSRRDRGTEAFFGQGTRLTVV.

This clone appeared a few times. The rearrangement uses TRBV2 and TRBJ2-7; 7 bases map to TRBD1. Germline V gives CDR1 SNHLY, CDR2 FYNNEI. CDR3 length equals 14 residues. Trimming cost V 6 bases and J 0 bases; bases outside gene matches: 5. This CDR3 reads CASRQGTISYEQYF. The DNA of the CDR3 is TGTGCCAGCAGACAGGGGACCATCTCCTACGAGCAGTACTTC.

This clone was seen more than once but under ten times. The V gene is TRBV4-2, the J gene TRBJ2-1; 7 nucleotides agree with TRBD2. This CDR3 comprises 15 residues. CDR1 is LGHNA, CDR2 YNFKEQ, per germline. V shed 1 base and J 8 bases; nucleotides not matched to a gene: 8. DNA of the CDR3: TGTGCCAGCAGCCAAGGCGGGAGTGCCGCCCATGAGCAGTTCTTC. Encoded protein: CASSQGGSAAHEQFF.

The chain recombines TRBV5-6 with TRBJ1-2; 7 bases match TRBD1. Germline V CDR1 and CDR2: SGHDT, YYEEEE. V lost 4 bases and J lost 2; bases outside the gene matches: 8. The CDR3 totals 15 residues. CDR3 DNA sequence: TGTGCCAGCAGCACGTCGGACAGGCCCAACTATGGCTACACCTTC. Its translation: CASSTSDRPNYGYTF.

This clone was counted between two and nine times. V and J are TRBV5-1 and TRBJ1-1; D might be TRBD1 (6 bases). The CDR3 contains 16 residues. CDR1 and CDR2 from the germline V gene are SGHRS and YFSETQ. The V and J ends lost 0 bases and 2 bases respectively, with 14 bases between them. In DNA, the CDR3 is TGCGCCAGCAGCTTGGAATTCCGGACAGCTAACACTGAAGCTTTCTTT. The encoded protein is CASSLEFRTANTEAFF.

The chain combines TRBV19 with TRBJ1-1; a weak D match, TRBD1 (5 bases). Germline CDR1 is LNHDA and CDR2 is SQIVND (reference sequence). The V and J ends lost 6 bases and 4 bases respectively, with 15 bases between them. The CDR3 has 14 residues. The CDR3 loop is CASSYGGLSTEAFF. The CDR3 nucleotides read TGTGCCAGTAGCTACGGGGGATTGAGCACTGAAGCTTTCTTT.

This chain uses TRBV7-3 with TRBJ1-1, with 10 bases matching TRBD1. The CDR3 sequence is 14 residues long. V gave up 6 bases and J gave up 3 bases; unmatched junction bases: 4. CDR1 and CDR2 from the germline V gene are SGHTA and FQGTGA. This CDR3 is CASRQGTGDTEAFF. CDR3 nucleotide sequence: TGTGCCAGCAGACAAGGGACAGGGGACACTGAAGCTTTCTTT.

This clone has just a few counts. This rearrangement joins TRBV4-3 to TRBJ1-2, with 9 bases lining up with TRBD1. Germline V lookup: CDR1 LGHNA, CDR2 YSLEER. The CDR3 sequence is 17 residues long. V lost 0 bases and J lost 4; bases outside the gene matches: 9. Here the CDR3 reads CASSQDPTGGNVYGYTF. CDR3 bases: TGCGCCAGCAGCCAAGACCCGACAGGGGGTAATGTCTATGGCTACACCTTC.

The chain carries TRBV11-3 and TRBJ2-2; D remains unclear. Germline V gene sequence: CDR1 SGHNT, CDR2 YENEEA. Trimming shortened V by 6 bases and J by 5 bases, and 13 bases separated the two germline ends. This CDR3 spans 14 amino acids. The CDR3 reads CASSRERETGELFF. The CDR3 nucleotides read TGTGCCAGCAGTAGAGAGCGTGAAACCGGGGAGCTGTTTTTT.

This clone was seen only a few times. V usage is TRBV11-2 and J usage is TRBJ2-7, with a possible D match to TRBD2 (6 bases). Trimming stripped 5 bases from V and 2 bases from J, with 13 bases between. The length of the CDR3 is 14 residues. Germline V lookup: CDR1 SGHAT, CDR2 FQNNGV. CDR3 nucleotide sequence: TGTGCCAGCAGCCCCCCCGGCGGGGCCTACGAGCAGTACTTC. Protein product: CASSPPGGAYEQYF.

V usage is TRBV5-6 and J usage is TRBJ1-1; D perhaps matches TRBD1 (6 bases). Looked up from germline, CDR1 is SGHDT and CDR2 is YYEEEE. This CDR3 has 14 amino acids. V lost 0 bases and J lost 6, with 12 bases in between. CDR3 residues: CASSLDDTGPEAFF. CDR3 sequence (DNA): TGTGCCAGCAGCTTGGACGATACAGGGCCTGAAGCTTTCTTT.

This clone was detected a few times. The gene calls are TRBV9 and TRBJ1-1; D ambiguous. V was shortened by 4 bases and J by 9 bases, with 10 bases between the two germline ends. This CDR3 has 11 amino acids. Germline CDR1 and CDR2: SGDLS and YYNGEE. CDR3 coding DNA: TGTGCCAGCAGCACCCCAGGTCAAGCTTTCTTT. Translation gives CASSTPGQAFF. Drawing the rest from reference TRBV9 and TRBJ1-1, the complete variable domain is DSGVTQTPKHLITATGQRVTLRCSPRSGDLSVYWYQQSLDQGLQFLIQYYNGEERAKGNILERFSAQQFPDLHSELNLSSLELGDSALYFCASSTPGQAFFGQGTRLTVV.

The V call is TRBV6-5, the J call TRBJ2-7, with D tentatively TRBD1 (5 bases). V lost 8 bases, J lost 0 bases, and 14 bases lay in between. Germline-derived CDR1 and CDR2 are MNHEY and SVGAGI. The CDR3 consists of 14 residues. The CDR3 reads CASRRQKISYEQYF. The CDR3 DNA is TGTGCCAGCCGAAGACAGAAGATCTCCTACGAGCAGTACTTC.

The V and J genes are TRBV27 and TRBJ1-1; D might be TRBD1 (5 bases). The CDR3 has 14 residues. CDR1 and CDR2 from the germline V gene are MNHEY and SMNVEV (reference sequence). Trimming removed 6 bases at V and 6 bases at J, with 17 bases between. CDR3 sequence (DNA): TGTGCCAGCAGCCCACTGGACACTTGGGCTGAAGCTTTCTTT. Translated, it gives CASSPLDTWAEAFF.

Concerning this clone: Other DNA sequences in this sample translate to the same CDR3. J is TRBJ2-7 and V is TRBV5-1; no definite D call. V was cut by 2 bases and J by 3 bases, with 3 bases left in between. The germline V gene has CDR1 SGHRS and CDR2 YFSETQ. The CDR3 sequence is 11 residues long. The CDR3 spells CASSFLYEQYF. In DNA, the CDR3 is TGCGCCAGCAGCTTCCTCTACGAGCAGTACTTC.

The chain's CDR3 is CASSDLDRGGGYTF. The CDR3 coding sequence is TGTGCCAGCAGTGACCTGGACAGGGGTGGTGGCTACACCTTC. The rearrangement uses TRBV2 and TRBJ1-2; 9 bases map to TRBD1. With V trimmed by 3 bases and J by 7 bases, 6 bases remained unmatched. This CDR3 comprises 14 residues. Per the germline V gene, CDR1 is SNHLY and CDR2 is FYNNEI. Together with reference TRBV2 and TRBJ1-2, the CDR3 gives the full variable domain: EPEVTQTPSHQVTQMGQEVILRCVPISNHLYFYWYRQILGQKVEFLVSFYNNEISEKSEIFDDQFSVERPDGSNFTLKIRSTKLEDSAMYFCASSDLDRGGGYTFGSGTRLTVV.

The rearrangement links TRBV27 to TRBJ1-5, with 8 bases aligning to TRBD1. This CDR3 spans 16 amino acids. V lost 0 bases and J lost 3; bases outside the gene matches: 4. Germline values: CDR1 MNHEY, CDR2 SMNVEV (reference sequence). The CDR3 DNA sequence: TGTGCCAGCAGTTTATCGGGGACAGGTTACAATCAGCCCCAGCATTTT. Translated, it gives CASSLSGTGYNQPQHF.

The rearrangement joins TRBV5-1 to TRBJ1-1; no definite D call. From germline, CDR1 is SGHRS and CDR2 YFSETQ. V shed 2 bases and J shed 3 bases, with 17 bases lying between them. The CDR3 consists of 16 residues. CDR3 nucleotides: TGCGCCAGCAGCTTAAGGCAGCCTGACTTGGACACTGAAGCTTTCTTT. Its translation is CASSLRQPDLDTEAFF.

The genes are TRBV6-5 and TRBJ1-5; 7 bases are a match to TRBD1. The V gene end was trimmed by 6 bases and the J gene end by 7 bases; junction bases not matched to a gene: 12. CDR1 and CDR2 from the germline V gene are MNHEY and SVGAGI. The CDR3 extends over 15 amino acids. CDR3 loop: CASSQDRDGWQPQHF. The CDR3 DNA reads TGTGCCAGCAGCCAAGACAGGGACGGTTGGCAGCCCCAGCATTTT.

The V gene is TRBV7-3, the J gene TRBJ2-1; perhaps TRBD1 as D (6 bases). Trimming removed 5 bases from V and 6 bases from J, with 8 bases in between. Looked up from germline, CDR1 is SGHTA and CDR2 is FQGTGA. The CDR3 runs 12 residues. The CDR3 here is CASSPQGNEQFF. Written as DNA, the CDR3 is TGTGCCAGCAGCCCACAGGGCAATGAGCAGTTCTTC.

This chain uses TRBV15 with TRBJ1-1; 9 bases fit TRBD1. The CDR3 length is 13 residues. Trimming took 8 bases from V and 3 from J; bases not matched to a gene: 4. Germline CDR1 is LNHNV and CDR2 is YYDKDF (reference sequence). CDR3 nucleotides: TGTGCCACCGGGACAGGGTCGTACACTGAAGCTTTCTTT. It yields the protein CATGTGSYTEAFF.

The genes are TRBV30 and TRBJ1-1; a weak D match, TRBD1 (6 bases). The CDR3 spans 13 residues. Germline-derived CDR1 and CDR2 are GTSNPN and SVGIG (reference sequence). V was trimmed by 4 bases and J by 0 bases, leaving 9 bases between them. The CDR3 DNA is TGTGCCTGGAAACAGGGTTTGAACACTGAAGCTTTCTTT. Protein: CAWKQGLNTEAFF.

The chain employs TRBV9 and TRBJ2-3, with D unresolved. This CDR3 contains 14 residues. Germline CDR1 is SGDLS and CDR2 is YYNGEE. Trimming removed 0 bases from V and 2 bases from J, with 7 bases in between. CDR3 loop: CASSVVPSTDTQYF. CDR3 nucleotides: TGTGCCAGCAGCGTAGTCCCCTCCACAGATACGCAGTATTTT. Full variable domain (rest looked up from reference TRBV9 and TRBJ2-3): DSGVTQTPKHLITATGQRVTLRCSPRSGDLSVYWYQQSLDQGLQFLIQYYNGEERAKGNILERFSAQQFPDLHSELNLSSLELGDSALYFCASSVVPSTDTQYFGPGTRLTVL.

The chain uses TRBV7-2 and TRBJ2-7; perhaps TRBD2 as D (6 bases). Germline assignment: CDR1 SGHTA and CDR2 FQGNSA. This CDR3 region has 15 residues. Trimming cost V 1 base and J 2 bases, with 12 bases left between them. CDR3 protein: CASSLVGGAPYEQYF. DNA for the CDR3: TGTGCCAGCAGCTTAGTTGGCGGGGCACCCTACGAGCAGTACTTC.